Included here is one T cell receptor (beta chain) sequence, with context. The data are from a study of blood T cell repertoires in COVID-19. Study overall: Both acute and convalescent COVID-19 samples were obtained from the United States, Italy and Spain. T cells, B-cell-depleted T cells, or PBMCs supplied cDNA or gDNA.

CDR1 and CDR2 (germline): LNHDA, SQIVND (reference sequence). This CDR3 region has 13 residues. The V gene lost 11 bases and the J gene lost 5 bases, with 15 bases spanning the gap. Per the original methods: Reference gene primer amplification gave estimated nucleated cell counts. Profiled with immunoSEQ multiplex PCR; TCRdb holds only in-frame clones, not every one. The DNA was the basis for D and trimming; V, J and clone size are from that table. There are some 300,000 clones in the sample; about 87% occur only once, and just under 7% lies in the top ten. This chain joins TRBV19 and TRBJ2-2; tentative D call: TRBD2 (6 bases). Sequenced material: peripheral blood. The clonotype was recovered from a woman aged 25-40 years who had recovered from COVID-19. The CDR3 region has the DNA TGTGCCTCCCGGGACTTCGGGACCGGGGAGCTGTTTTTT. It yields the protein CASRDFGTGELFF.